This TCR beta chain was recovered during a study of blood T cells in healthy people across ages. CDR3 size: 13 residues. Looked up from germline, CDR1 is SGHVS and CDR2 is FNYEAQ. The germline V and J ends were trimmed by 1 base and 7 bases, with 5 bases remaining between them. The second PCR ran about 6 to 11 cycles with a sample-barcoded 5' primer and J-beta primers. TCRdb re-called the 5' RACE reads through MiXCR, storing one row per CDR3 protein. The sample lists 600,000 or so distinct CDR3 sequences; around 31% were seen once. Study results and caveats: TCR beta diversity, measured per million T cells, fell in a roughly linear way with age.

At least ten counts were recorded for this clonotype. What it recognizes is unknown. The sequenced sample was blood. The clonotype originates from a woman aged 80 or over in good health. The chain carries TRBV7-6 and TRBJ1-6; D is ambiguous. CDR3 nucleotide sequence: TGTGCCAGCAGCTTAGGGCAGAATTCACCCCTCCACTTT. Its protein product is CASSLGQNSPLHF.